This TCR beta chain was found in a study of cytomegalovirus exposure and HLA in healthy donors. About the research overall: There were under 130 million unique TCR beta sequences, drawn from some 180 million T cells, in an earlier analysis.

A multiplex PCR was run with 60 Vbeta primers and 13 Jbeta primers. Data came from immunoSEQ multiplex PCR; TCRdb stores just in-frame clones and leaves some out. The table shows roughly 120,000 clones, with about four fifths occurring only once. A few counts support this clone. What it recognizes is unknown. The study, taken as a whole, reports: A later analysis linked a missense variant in DCLRE1C to the trimming of TCR beta V and J genes.

Trimming shortened V by 0 bases and J by 8 bases, and 16 bases separated the two germline ends. The CDR3 runs to 16 residues. The germline gives CDR1 SNHLY, CDR2 FYNNEI. The J gene is TRBJ1-4, the V gene TRBV2; possibly TRBD1 for D (6 bases). The source material was PBMCs. This TCR was sampled from a female donor in good health and CMV-seropositive. This CDR3 reads CASSEALGAAKEKLFF. The CDR3 nucleotides read TGTGCCAGCAGTGAAGCGCTGGGGGCCGCGAAGGAAAAACTGTTTTTT.